The 2 T cell receptor beta chains given below trace back to one sample, sequenced in a study of OX40 agonist ivuxolimab in advanced cancers. Sequenced by immunoSEQ multiplex PCR; TCRdb stores in-frame clones only, minus some. The table includes more than 75,000 clones, around 80% detected once. Here the sequenced sample was CD4+ or CD8+ T cells sorted from blood, taken in a trial of the OX40 agonist ivuxolimab. The receptors here all came from an adult with an advanced solid tumor such as melanoma, head and neck, liver or kidney cancer.

The chain is built from TRBV5-8 and TRBJ2-7; D is perhaps TRBD1 (6 bases). V was trimmed by 3 bases and J by 3 bases, leaving 22 bases between them. Looked up from germline, CDR1 is SGHTS and CDR2 is YDEGEE. The CDR3 covers 17 residues. Here the CDR3 DNA reads TGTGCCAGCAGCTACGGGACATCCTCATACTCCTTCTACGAGCAGTACTTC. Translation gives CASSYGTSSYSFYEQYF.

This chain connects TRBV6-5 to TRBJ1-3; tentative D call: TRBD1 (5 bases). Trimming cost V 2 bases and J 2 bases, with 7 bases left between them. This CDR3 has 14 amino acids. In germline, CDR1 is MNHEY, CDR2 SVGAGI. CDR3 region: CASSYGTAGNTIYF. CDR3 nucleotide sequence: TGTGCCAGCAGTTACGGGACGGCTGGAAACACCATATATTTT.